Here is one T cell receptor beta chain with its context. The data belong to a study of T cells in Graves' hyperthyroidism and ophthalmopathy. The overall study: At initial diagnosis, before any treatment had begun, peripheral blood was obtained.

Per the germline V gene, CDR1 is SGHDN and CDR2 is FVKESK. The germline V and J ends were trimmed by 4 bases and 1 base, with 14 bases remaining between them. The CDR3 has 16 amino acids. The CDR3 regions of TCR beta were amplified from RNA transcripts. The primer set for the first-round RT-PCR of the TCR CDR3 was HTBI. One entry per CDR3 protein results from TCRdb running MiXCR on the multiplex PCR reads. The profile shows 640,000 or so distinct CDR3 sequences, around 14% of them singletons. The chain has TRBV14 and TRBJ1-3; D is unresolved. The specimen was blood. This sequence originates from a woman under 30 with Graves' ophthalmopathy. The CDR3 nucleotides read TGTGCCAGCAGCCCTACCTCGGCCCGATCTGGAAACACCATATATTTT. As protein: CASSPTSARSGNTIYF.